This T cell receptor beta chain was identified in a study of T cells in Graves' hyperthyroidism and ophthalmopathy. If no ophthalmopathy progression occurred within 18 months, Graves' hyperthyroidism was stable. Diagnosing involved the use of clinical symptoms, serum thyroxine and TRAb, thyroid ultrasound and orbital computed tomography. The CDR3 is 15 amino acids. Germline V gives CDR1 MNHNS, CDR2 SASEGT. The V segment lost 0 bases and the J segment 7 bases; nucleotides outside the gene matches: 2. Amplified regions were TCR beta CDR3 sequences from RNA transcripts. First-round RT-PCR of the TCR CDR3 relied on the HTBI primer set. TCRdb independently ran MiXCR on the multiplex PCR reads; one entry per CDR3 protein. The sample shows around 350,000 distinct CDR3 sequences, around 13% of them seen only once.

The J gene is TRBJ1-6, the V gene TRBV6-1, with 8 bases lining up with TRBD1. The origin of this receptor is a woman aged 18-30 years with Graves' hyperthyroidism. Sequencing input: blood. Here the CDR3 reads CASSEADRVNSPLHF. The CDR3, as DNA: TGTGCCAGCAGTGAAGCGGACAGGGTGAATTCACCCCTCCACTTT.